This is a list of T cell receptor beta chains from one sample in a study of OX40 agonist ivuxolimab in advanced cancers. Sequenced by immunoSEQ multiplex PCR; TCRdb stores in-frame clones only, minus some. The table shows tens of thousands of clones, with 86% occurring only once. Sequences were derived from CD4+ or CD8+ T cells sorted from blood, sampled in a trial of the OX40 agonist ivuxolimab. The origin of the receptors is an adult with an advanced solid tumor such as melanoma, head and neck, liver or kidney cancer. Both conserved end residues are part of each CDR3. The D gene is left open where the match is weak. The size entry is marked missing in some rows and otherwise reads once, few, many or a size class.

CDR3 length | J gene | clone size | D gene | V gene | CDR3 DNA | CDR3 protein
13 | TRBJ2-3 | once | - | TRBV10-2 | TGCGCCAGCAGTGAGTCCGGTGGCAATACGCAGTATTTT | CASSESGGNTQYF
13 | TRBJ1-2 | - | TRBD1 | TRBV2 | TGTGCCGGACACAGGGGGCGAGGCTATGGCTACACCTTC | CAGHRGRGYGYTF
14 | TRBJ1-6 | - | - | TRBV7-2 | TGTGCCAGCAGCTTGAGCAGGCTTAATTCACCCCTCCACTTT | CASSLSRLNSPLHF
16 | TRBJ2-1 | - | - | TRBV19 | TGTGCCAGTAGTCTTAAAGGCGACAGCGCCTACAATGAGCAGTTCTTC | CASSLKGDSAYNEQFF
13 | TRBJ2-7 | - | - | TRBV5-4 | TGTGCCAGCAGCTTGATCCATACCTACGAGCAGTACTTC | CASSLIHTYEQYF
15 | TRBJ1-2 | - | - | TRBV4-3 | TGCGCCAGCAGCCAAGTGGAAGGGATTAACTATGGCTACACCTTC | CASSQVEGINYGYTF
15 | TRBJ2-6 | - | - | TRBV28 | TGTGCCAGCAGTTTGGCTACGAGAGGGGCCAACGTCCTGACTTTC | CASSLATRGANVLTF
13 | TRBJ1-2 | - | - | TRBV28 | TGTGCCAGCAGCTCCCGTTTCAACTATGGCTACACCTTC | CASSSRFNYGYTF
14 | TRBJ2-3 | - | - | TRBV5-1 | TGCGCCAGCAGCCTGGCGTCTGGGACGAATACGCAGTATTTT | CASSLASGTNTQYF
17 | TRBJ1-1 | - | TRBD1 | TRBV7-2 | TGTGCCAGCAGCTCCCGTAGAACAGGGGGCGGGCTCACTGAAGCTTTCTTT | CASSSRRTGGGLTEAFF
15 | TRBJ1-2 | once | TRBD1 | TRBV5-4 | TGTGCCAGCTTCAAGCCGGGACAGGCCGACTATGGCTACACCTTC | CASFKPGQADYGYTF
13 | TRBJ1-5 | few | - | TRBV7-9 | TGTGCCAGCAGCTTACAGGGAGAGCAGCCCCAGCATTTT | CASSLQGEQPQHF
15 | TRBJ2-7 | - | TRBD1 | TRBV29-1 | TGCAGCGTTGAAGATCGCAGGACAGGGAGGTACGAGCAGTACTTC | CSVEDRRTGRYEQYF
15 | TRBJ1-6 | - | TRBD1 | TRBV2 | TGTGCCAGCATCAGGCCGGGACAGGGCGTTTCACCCCTCCACTTT | CASIRPGQGVSPLHF
18 | TRBJ2-3 | few | TRBD2 | TRBV11-3 | TGTGCCAGCAGCCCACCCACGTGGGGGGGAACCAGCACAGATACGCAGTATTTT | CASSPPTWGGTSTDTQYF
12 | TRBJ1-3 | - | - | TRBV2 | TGTGCCAGCAAGGGAGGCGGAAACACCATATATTTT | CASKGGGNTIYF
14 | TRBJ2-2 | - | - | TRBV7-3 | TGTGCCAGCAGCTTAGGGGGATACACCGGGGAGCTGTTTTTT | CASSLGGYTGELFF
13 | TRBJ2-7 | few | - | TRBV11-2 | TGTGCCAGCAGCTTACGAAGAGGCTACGAGCAGTACTTC | CASSLRRGYEQYF
9 | TRBJ1-2 | - | - | TRBV3-2 | TGTGCCAGTCCGGGGGAGAACACCTTC | CASPGENTF
16 | TRBJ2-5 | - | TRBD2 | TRBV9 | TGTGCCAGCAGCGTAGACGGAGGGGGACTAGCAGAGACCCAGTACTTC | CASSVDGGGLAETQYF
17 | TRBJ2-6 | - | TRBD1 | TRBV5-1 | TGCGCCAGCAGCCAGAACACAGGGGTGTCTGGGGCCAACGTCCTGACTTTC | CASSQNTGVSGANVLTF
14 | TRBJ1-1 | - | TRBD1 | TRBV6-5 | TGTGCCAGCAAACAGGGGCTAATGAACACTGAAGCTTTCTTT | CASKQGLMNTEAFF
16 | TRBJ2-1 | - | - | TRBV19 | TGTGCCAGTAGTCCAGTATCCGGGACAACCTACAATGAGCAGTTCTTC | CASSPVSGTTYNEQFF
13 | TRBJ1-5 | - | - | TRBV5-1 | TGCGCCAGCCGTACGGGGGAGAATCAGCCCCAGCATTTT | CASRTGENQPQHF
15 | TRBJ1-2 | - | TRBD1 | TRBV7-2 | TGTGCCAGCAGCTTAGCTGGGGGACAGAACTATGGCTACACCTTC | CASSLAGGQNYGYTF
15 | TRBJ1-1 | few | - | TRBV7-9 | TGTGCCAGCAGCTTAGTGTCAGGGAGTTTGACTGAAGCTTTCTTT | CASSLVSGSLTEAFF
15 | TRBJ2-1 | once | - | TRBV19 | TGTGCCAGTAGTCCCGACCCGTCGGACTACAATGAGCAGTTCTTC | CASSPDPSDYNEQFF
15 | TRBJ2-7 | - | - | TRBV19 | TGTGCCAGTAGTCGGATACCGACAGGTTTTTACGAGCAGTACTTC | CASSRIPTGFYEQYF
14 | TRBJ2-1 | once | - | TRBV9 | TGTGCCAGCAGCGTGTTTGGTTTCGGCAATGAGCAGTTCTTC | CASSVFGFGNEQFF
13 | TRBJ1-6 | once | - | TRBV29-1 | TGCAGCGTTGCGGCTGAAAATAATTCACCCCTCCACTTT | CSVAAENNSPLHF
14 | TRBJ2-5 | - | TRBD2 | TRBV11-1 | TGTGCCAGCAGCTTAGGGGGGAGGGGAGAGACCCAGTACTTC | CASSLGGRGETQYF
16 | TRBJ2-3 | - | TRBD2 | TRBV9 | TGTGCCAGCAGCCTGGGGAGGGCGTCGTCCGCAGATACGCAGTATTTT | CASSLGRASSADTQYF
17 | TRBJ2-3 | - | TRBD2 | TRBV5-4 | TGTGCCAGCAGCCCCCGGTTAGCGGGGAAACTCACAGATACGCAGTATTTT | CASSPRLAGKLTDTQYF
17 | TRBJ1-2 | once | - | TRBV28 | TGTGCCAGCAGTTTAAGTTGGGCCCCCCAAGGTAGGGATGGCTACACCTTC | CASSLSWAPQGRDGYTF